The entry that follows covers one TCR beta chain sequence. The data were obtained in a study of blood T cells in healthy people across ages. The length of the CDR3 is 16 residues. Germline CDR1 reads SGHRS; CDR2 reads YFSETQ. Using a J-beta primer mix together with a sample-barcoded 5' primer, a second PCR was run for roughly 7 to 11 cycles. TCRdb re-derived calls from the 5' RACE reads in MiXCR, one entry per CDR3 protein. The table shows about 1.8 million distinct CDR3 sequences, with about 50% occurring only once. The sample consisted of blood. The sequence derives from a woman aged 40 to 50 in good health. The J gene is TRBJ2-4, the V gene TRBV5-1, with 8 bases identical to TRBD1. The closer fit of TRBJ2-7 to the DNA end suggests the J call may be wrong. CDR3 coding DNA: TGCGCCAGCAGCCCAGGGGGCACCTATGGCACCTACGAGCAGTACTTC. Protein sequence: CASSPGGTYGTYEQYF.